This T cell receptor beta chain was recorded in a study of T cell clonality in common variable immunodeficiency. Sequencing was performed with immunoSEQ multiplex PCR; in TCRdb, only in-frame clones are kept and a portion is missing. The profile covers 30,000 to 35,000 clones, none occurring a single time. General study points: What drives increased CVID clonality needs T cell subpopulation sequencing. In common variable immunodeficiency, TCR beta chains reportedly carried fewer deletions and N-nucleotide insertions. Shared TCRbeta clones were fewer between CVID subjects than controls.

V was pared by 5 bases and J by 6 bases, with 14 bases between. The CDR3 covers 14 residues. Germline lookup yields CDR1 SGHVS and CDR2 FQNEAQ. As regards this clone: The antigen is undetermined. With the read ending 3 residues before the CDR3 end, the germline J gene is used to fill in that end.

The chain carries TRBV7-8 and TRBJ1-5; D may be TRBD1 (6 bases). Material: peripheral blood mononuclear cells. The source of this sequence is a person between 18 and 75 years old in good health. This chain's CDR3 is CASSQGWGGQPQHF. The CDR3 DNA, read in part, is TGTGCCAGCAGCCAGGGGTGGGGAGGTCAGCCC.